This T cell receptor beta chain was retrieved from a study of cytotoxic CD8 clonotypes in ibrutinib-treated CLL. Study-level information: Researchers reported ten to eleven relapsed/refractory and roughly 14 treatment-naive patients, 17 to 18 of them IGHV unmutated. 24 partial and 2 complete responses; at median roughly 68 months, roughly 14 remitted, some 12 progressed. Productive templates averaged around 260,000 per sample, and productive rearrangements 85,000 to 95,000.

CDR1 SGHNT and CDR2 YYREEE come from the germline V gene (reference sequence). Trimming at V came to 2 bases and at J to 4 bases, leaving 8 bases not matched to a gene. CDR3 length equals 15 residues. Deep sequencing aimed at 1 in 200,000 to 1 in 1 million T cells' resolution. The data were produced by immunoSEQ multiplex PCR, yet TCRdb's version contains in-frame clones alone and is incomplete. The sample consists of 270,000 or so clones, about 72% of them appearing once. The chain couples TRBV5-4 to TRBJ2-5, with TRBD2 matching over 7 bases. The sample in question was PBMCs, obtained at disease progression, from a patient treated with ibrutinib. The receptor comes from a human donor with chronic lymphocytic leukemia. Here the CDR3 DNA reads TGTGCCAGCAGCTTTTTTGGGGAGGGGTCAGAGACCCAGTACTTC. Translating it yields CASSFFGEGSETQYF.